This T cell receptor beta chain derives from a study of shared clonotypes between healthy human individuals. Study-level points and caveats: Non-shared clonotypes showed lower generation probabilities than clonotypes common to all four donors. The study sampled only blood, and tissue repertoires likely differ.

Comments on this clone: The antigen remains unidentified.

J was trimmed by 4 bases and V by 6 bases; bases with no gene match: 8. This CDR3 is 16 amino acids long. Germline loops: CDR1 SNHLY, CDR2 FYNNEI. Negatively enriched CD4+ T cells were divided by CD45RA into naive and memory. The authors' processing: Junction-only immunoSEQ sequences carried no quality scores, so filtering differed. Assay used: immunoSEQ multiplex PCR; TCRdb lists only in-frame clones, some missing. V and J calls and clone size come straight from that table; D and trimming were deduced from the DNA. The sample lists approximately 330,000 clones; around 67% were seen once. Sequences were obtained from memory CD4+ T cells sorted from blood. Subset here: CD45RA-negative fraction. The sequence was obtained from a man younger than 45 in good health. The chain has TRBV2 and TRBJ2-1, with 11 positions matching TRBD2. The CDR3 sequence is CASRRLAGSSYNEQFF. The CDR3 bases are TGTGCCAGCAGAAGACTAGCGGGATCTTCTTACAATGAGCAGTTCTTC.